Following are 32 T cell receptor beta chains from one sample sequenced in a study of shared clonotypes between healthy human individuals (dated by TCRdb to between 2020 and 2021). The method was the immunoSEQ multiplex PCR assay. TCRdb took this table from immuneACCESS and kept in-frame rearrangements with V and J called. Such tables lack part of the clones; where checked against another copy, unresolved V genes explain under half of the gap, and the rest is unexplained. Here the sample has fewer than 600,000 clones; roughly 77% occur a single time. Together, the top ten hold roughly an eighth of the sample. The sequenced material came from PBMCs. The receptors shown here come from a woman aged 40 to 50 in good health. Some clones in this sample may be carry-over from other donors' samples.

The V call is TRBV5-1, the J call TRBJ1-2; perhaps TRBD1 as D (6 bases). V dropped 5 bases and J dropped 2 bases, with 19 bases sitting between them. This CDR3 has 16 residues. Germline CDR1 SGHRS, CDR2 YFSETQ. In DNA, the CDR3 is TGCGCCAGCAGTTATACAAGGACAGCCCTCAACTATGGCTACACCTTC. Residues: CASSYTRTALNYGYTF.

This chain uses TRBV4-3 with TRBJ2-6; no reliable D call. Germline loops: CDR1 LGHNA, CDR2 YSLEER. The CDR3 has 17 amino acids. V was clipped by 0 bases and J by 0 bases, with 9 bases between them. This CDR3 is CASSQETPGSGANVLTF. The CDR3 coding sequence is TGCGCCAGCAGCCAAGAGACTCCGGGCTCTGGGGCCAACGTCCTGACTTTC.

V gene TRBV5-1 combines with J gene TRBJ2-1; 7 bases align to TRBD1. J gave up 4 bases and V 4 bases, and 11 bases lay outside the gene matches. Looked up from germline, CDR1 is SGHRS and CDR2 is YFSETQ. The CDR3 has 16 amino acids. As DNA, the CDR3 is TGCGCCAGCAGCCCAATGACAGGGACCCAATACAATGAGCAGTTCTTC. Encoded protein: CASSPMTGTQYNEQFF.

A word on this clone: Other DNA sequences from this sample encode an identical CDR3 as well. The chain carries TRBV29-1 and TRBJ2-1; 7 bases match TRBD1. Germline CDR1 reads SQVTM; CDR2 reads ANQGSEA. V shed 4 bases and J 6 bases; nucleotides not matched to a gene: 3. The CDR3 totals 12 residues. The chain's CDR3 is CSVVAGGNEQFF. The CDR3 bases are TGCAGCGTTGTGGCAGGGGGCAATGAGCAGTTCTTC.

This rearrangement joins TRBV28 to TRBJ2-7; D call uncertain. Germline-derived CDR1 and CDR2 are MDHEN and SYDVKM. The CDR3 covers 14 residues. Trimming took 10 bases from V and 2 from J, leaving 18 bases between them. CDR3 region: CATAQFLSTYEQYF. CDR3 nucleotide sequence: TGTGCCACCGCCCAGTTCCTTTCAACCTACGAGCAGTACTTC.

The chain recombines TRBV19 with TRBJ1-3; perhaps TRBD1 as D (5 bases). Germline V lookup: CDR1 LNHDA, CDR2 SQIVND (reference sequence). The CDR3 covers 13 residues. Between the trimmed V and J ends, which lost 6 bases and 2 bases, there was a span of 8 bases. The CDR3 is CASRQGTGNTIYF. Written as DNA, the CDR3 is TGTGCCAGTAGGCAGGGAACTGGAAACACCATATATTTT.

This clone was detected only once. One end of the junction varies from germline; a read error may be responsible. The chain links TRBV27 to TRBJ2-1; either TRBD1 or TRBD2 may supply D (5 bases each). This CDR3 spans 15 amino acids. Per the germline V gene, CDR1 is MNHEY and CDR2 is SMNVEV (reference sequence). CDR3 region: CASTLRGSRLDEQFF. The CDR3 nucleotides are TGTGCCAGCACTTTACGGGGCTCTCGCCTGGATGAGCAGTTCTTC.

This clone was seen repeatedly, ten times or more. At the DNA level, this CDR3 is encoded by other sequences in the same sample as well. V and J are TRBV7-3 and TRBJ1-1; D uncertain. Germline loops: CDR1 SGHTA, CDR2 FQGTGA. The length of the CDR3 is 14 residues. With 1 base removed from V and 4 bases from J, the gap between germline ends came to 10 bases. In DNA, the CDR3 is TGTGCCAGCAGCTTAATGGGCCCGGGCACTGAAGCTTTCTTT. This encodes CASSLMGPGTEAFF.

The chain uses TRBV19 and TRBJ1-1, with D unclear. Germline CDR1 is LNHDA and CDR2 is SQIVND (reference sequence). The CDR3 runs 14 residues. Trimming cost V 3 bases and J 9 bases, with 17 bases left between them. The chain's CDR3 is CASSIRTELRQAFF. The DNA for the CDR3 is TGTGCCAGTAGTATTAGGACGGAGCTGAGGCAAGCTTTCTTT.

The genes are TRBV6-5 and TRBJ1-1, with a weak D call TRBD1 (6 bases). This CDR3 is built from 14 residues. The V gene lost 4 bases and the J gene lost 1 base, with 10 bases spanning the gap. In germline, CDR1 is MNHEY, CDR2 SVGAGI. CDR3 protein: CASSSTGGNTEAFF. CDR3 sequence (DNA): TGTGCCAGCAGTTCGACAGGAGGGAACACTGAAGCTTTCTTT.

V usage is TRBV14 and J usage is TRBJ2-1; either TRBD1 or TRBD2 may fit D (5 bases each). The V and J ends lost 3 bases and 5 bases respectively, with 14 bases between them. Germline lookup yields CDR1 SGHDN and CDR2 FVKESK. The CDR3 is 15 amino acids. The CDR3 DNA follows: TGTGCCAGCAGCCAGGGACGAGGTGGGCACAATGAGCAGTTCTTC. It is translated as CASSQGRGGHNEQFF.

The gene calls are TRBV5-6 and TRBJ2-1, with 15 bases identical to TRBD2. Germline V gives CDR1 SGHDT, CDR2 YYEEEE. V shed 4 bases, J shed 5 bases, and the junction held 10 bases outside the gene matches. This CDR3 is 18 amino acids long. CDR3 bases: TGTGCCAGCAGCCGGGGACTAGCGGGAGGACGATACCACAATGAGCAGTTCTTC. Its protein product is CASSRGLAGGRYHNEQFF.

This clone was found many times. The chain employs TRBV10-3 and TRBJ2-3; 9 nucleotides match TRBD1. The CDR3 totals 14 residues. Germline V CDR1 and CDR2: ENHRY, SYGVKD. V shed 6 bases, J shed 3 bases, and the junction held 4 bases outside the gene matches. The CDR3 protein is CAISGTGTTDTQYF. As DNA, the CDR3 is TGTGCCATCAGCGGGACAGGGACAACAGATACGCAGTATTTT.

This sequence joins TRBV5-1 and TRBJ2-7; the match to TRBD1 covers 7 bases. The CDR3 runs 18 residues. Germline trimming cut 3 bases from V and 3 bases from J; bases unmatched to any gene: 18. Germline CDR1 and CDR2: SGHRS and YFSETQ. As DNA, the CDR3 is TGCGCCAGCAGCTCGGAACCGGGACAGCGAACTTCCTACTACGAGCAGTACTTC. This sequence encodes CASSSEPGQRTSYYEQYF.

CDR3 loop: CASSPVQGESGYTF. CDR3 nucleotides: TGTGCCAGCAGCCCGGTTCAGGGGGAGTCTGGCTACACCTTC. This sequence joins TRBV4-2 and TRBJ1-2; 7 bases are shared with TRBD1. The CDR3 contains 14 residues. The V gene end was trimmed by 4 bases and the J gene end by 7 bases; junction bases not matched to a gene: 9. Germline values: CDR1 LGHNA, CDR2 YNFKEQ.

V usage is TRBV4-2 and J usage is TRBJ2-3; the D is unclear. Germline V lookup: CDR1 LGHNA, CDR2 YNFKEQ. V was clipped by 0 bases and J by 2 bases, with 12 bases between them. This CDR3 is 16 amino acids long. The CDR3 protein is CASSQEPLPFTDTQYF. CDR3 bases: TGTGCCAGCAGCCAAGAACCCCTCCCTTTCACAGATACGCAGTATTTT.

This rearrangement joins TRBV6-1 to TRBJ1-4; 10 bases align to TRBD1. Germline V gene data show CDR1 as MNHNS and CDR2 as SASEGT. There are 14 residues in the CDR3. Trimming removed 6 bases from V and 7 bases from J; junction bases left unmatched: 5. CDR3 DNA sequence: TGTGCCAGCAGCCGACAGGGGGCCATTGAAAAACTGTTTTTT. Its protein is CASSRQGAIEKLFF.

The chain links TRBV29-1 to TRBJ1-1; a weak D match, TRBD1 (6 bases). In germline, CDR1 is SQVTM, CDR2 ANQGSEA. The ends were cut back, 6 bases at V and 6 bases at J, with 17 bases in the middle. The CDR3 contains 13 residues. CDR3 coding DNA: TGCAGCGTGAAAGGCGGGGGGCTCGCTGAAGCTTTCTTT. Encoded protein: CSVKGGGLAEAFF.

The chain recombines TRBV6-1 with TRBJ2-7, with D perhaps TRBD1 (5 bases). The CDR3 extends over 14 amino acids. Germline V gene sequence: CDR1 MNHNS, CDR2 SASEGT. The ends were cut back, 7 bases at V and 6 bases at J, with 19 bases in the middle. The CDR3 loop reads CASMGLRSRFEQYF. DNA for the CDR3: TGTGCCAGCATGGGGCTGAGATCTAGGTTCGAGCAGTACTTC.

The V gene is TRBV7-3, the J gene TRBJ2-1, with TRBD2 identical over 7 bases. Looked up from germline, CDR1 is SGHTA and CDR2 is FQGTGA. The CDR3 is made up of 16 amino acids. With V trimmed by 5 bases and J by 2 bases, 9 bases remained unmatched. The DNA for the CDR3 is TGTGCCAGCAGCCCCACGGCGGGAGTAACCTACAATGAGCAGTTCTTC. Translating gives CASSPTAGVTYNEQFF.

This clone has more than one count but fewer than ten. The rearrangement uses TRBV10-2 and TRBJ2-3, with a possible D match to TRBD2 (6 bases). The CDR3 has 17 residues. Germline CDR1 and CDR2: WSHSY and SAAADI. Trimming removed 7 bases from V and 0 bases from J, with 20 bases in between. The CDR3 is CASKRGSGTYSTDTQYF. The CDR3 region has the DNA TGCGCCAGCAAAAGGGGTAGCGGCACTTACAGCACAGATACGCAGTATTTT.

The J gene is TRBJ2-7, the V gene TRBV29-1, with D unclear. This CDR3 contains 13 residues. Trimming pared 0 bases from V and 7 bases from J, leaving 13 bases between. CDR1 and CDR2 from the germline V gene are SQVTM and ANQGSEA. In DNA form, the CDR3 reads TGCAGCGTTGAAGATCAGAAGGGTATGGAGCAGTACTTC. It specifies CSVEDQKGMEQYF.

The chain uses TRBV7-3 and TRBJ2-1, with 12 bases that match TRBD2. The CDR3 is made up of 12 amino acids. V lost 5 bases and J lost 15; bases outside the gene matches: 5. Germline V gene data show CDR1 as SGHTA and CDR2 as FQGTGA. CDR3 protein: CASSATSGSLFF. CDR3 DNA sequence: TGTGCCAGCAGCGCGACTAGCGGGAGTTTGTTCTTC. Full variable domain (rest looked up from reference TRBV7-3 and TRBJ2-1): GAGVSQTPSNKVTEKGKYVELRCDPISGHTALYWYRQSLGQGPEFLIYFQGTGAADDSGLPNDRFFAVRPEGSVSTLKIQRTERGDSAVYLCASSATSGSLFFGPGTRLTVL.

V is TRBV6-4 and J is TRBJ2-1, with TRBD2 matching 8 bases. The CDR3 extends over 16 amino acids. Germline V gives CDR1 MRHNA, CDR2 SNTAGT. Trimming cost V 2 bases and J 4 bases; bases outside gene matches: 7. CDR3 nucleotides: TGTGCCAGCAGTGACGTAACTAGCGGAAAATACAATGAGCAGTTCTTC. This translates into CASSDVTSGKYNEQFF.

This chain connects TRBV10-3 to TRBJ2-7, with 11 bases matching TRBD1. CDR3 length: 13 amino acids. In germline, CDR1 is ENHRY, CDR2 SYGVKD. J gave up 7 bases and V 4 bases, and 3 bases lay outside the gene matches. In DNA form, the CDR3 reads TGTGCCATCAGTGGGGACAGGGGGTCAGAGCAGTACTTC. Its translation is CAISGDRGSEQYF.

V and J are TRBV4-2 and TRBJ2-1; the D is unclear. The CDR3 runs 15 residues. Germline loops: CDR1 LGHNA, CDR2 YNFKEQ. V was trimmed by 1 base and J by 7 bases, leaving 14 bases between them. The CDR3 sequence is CASSQVAPDRNEQFF. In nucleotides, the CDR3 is TGTGCCAGCAGCCAAGTAGCTCCTGACCGTAATGAGCAGTTCTTC.

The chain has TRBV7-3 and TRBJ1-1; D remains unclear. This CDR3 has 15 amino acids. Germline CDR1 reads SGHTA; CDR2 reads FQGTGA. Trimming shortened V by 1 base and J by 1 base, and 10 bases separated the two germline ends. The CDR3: CASSLMALTNTEAFF. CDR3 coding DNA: TGTGCCAGCAGCTTAATGGCCCTGACGAACACTGAAGCTTTCTTT. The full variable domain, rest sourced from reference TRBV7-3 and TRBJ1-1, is GAGVSQTPSNKVTEKGKYVELRCDPISGHTALYWYRQSLGQGPEFLIYFQGTGAADDSGLPNDRFFAVRPEGSVSTLKIQRTERGDSAVYLCASSLMALTNTEAFFGQGTRLTVV.

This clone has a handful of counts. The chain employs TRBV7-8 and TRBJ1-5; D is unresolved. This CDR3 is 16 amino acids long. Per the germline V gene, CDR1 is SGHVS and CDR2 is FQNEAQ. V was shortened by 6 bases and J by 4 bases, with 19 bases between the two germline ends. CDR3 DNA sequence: TGTGCCAGCAGTCCCTTGGCGAGGAGGGAAAATCAGCCCCAGCATTTT. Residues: CASSPLARRENQPQHF.

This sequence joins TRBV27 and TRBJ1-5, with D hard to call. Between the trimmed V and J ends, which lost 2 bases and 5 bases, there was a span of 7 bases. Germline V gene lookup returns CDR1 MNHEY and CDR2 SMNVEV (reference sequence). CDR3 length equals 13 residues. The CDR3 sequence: CASSLAWDQPQHF. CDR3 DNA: TGTGCCAGCAGTTTAGCGTGGGATCAGCCCCAGCATTTT.

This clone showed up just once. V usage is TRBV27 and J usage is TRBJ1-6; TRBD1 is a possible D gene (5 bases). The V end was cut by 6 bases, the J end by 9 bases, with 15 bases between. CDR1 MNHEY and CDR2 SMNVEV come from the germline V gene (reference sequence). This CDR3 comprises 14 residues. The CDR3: CASSPTPRGSPLHF. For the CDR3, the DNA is TGTGCCAGCAGCCCGACCCCTAGGGGTTCACCCCTCCACTTT.

DNA of the CDR3: TGTGCCAGCACCTTATTATCCAGCCCCCACGGGACGCAGTATTTT. It specifies CASTLLSSPHGTQYF. The chain employs TRBV28 and TRBJ2-3; the D is unclear. Trimming removed 7 bases at V and 9 bases at J, with 23 bases between. Germline V gene lookup returns CDR1 MDHEN and CDR2 SYDVKM. The length of the CDR3 is 15 residues.

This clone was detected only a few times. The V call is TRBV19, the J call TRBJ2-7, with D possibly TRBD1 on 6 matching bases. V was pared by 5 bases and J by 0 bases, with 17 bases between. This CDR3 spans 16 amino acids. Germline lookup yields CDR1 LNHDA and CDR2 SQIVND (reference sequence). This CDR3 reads CASSDIRGSGSYEQYF. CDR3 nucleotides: TGTGCCAGTAGTGACATCAGGGGCAGCGGCTCCTACGAGCAGTACTTC.